The 4 T cell receptor beta chains below come from one sample, sequenced in a study of shared clonotypes between healthy human individuals. Only in-frame clones appear in the TCRdb table, and some are missing; sequencing was by immunoSEQ multiplex PCR. The sample records some 650,000 clones, roughly 97% being singletons. The sequencing sample was made of naive CD4+ T cells sorted from blood. The subset was: CD45RA+ positively selected. The receptors come from a woman aged 30 to 39 in good health.

The genes are TRBV7-2 and TRBJ2-7; no clear D gene. Deletions cut 1 base from V and 2 bases from J, with 12 bases between. Looked up from germline, CDR1 is SGHTA and CDR2 is FQGNSA. The CDR3 contains 15 residues. CDR3 region: CASSLETKVAYEQYF. CDR3 DNA: TGTGCCAGCAGCTTAGAGACAAAGGTCGCCTACGAGCAGTACTTC.

The chain joins TRBV6-1 to TRBJ2-1; 7 nucleotides line up with TRBD1. V dropped 5 bases and J dropped 6; count of bases not matched to a gene: 4. Germline V gene sequence: CDR1 MNHNS, CDR2 SASEGT. This CDR3 has 13 residues. In DNA form, the CDR3 reads TGTGCCAGCAGTCCGACAGGGTTCAATGAGCAGTTCTTC. Protein sequence: CASSPTGFNEQFF.

This sequence joins TRBV2 and TRBJ2-2; D might be TRBD2 (6 bases). CDR3 size: 15 residues. Germline V lookup: CDR1 SNHLY, CDR2 FYNNEI. Trimming took 4 bases from V and 1 from J, leaving 10 bases between them. CDR3 protein: CASSGRVLNTGELFF. In nucleotides, the CDR3 is TGTGCCAGCAGTGGGAGGGTTTTGAACACCGGGGAGCTGTTTTTT.

V usage is TRBV28 and J usage is TRBJ1-1, with TRBD1 matching over 8 bases. Germline lookup yields CDR1 MDHEN and CDR2 SYDVKM. The J segment lost 5 bases and the V segment lost 6 bases, leaving 5 bases of the junction unmatched. The CDR3 extends over 13 amino acids. The CDR3 loop is CASRQGGETEAFF. As DNA, the CDR3 is TGTGCCAGCAGACAGGGGGGGGAGACTGAAGCTTTCTTT.